This T cell receptor beta chain was observed in a study of shared clonotypes between healthy human individuals. With regard to this clone: The antigen is unknown.

With 9 bases removed from V and 9 bases from J, the gap between germline ends came to 16 bases. Germline CDR1 is SGHNT and CDR2 is YYREEE (reference sequence). The CDR3 has 12 amino acids. Naive CD8 populations comprised CD45RO-negative cells positively selected for CCR7, excluding terminally differentiated effector memory CD45RA+ cells. General study points: Sequencing depth was predicted to influence how clonotypes are shared among donors. Shared clonotypes across all four donors exceeded non-shared ones in generation probability.

Authors' analysis steps: ImmunoSEQ output lacked quality scores and full-length reads, limiting matched filtering. TCRdb keeps only in-frame clones here, not all; method: immunoSEQ multiplex PCR. V, J and clone size are those of that table, while D and trimming were read from the DNA. The sample lists 550,000 to 650,000 clones; roughly 95% were seen once. The sequenced sample was naive CD8+ T cells sorted from blood. V usage is TRBV5-4 and J usage is TRBJ2-1; D gene uncertain. The clonotype was recovered from a woman between 25 and 40 years old in good health. Here the CDR3 reads CAISEIPAEQFF. CDR3 bases: TGTGCCATCTCCGAGATCCCGGCTGAGCAGTTCTTC.